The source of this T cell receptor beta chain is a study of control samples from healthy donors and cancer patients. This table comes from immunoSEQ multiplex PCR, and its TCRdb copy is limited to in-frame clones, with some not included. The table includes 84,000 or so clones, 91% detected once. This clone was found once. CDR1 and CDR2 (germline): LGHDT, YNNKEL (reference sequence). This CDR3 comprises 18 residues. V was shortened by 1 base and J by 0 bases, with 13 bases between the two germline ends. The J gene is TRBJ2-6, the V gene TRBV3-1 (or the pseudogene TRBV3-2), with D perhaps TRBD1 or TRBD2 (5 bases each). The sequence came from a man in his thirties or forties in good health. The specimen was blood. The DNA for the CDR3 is TGTGCCAGCAGCCAAGTTGGGGGATTAAGCTCTGGGGCCAACGTCCTGACTTTC. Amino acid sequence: CASSQVGGLSSGANVLTF.